A single T cell receptor (beta chain) is shown here with its context. The data are from a study of tumor-infiltrating lymphocytes in oesophageal squamous cell carcinoma. Germline V gene data show CDR1 as DFQATT and CDR2 as SNEGSKA (reference sequence). V trimming: 3 bases; J trimming: 11 bases; junction bases outside the gene matches: 15. The CDR3 runs to 14 residues. TCRdb itself ran the PCR reads through MiXCR, one entry per CDR3 protein. The table records fewer than 25,000 distinct CDR3 sequences, around 40% of them present only once. Material: esophageal tumor tissue. This clonotype was obtained from a male donor with esophageal squamous cell carcinoma. The genes are TRBV20-1 and TRBJ2-5; 7 nucleotides agree with TRBD1. As DNA, the CDR3 is TGCAGTGCTAGCCACCGGGACAGCTACAATGAGCAGTACTTC. Amino acid sequence: CSASHRDSYNEQYF.